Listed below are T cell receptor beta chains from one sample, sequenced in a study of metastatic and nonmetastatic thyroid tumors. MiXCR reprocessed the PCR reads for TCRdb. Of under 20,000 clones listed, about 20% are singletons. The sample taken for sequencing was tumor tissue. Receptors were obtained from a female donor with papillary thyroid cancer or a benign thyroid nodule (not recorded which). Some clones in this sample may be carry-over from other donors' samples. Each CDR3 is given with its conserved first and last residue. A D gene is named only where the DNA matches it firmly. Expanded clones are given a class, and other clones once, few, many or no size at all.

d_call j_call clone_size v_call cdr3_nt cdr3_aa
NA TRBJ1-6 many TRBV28 TGTGCCAGCAGTGTGGGTGGTAGGGATGCTTCACCCCTCCACTTT CASSVGGRDASPLHF
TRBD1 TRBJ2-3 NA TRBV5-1 TGCGCCAGCAGCTGGGACAGGGGGCGGGATACGCAGTATTTT CASSWDRGRDTQYF
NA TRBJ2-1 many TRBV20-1 TGCAGTGCCCCCTTATCGTGGTCCAATGAGCAGTTCTTC CSAPLSWSNEQFF
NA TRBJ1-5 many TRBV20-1 TGCAGTGCTTGGCGGGCCGCAAGCAATCAGCCCCAGCATTTT CSAWRAASNQPQHF
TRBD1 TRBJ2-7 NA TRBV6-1 TGTGCCAGCAGGGGGACAGGGGCCTACGAGCAGTACTTC CASRGTGAYEQYF
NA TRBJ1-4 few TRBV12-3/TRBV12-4 TGTGCCAGCAGTTTACACCCTGCTGAAAAACTGTTTTTT CASSLHPAEKLFF
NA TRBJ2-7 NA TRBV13 TGTGCCAGCAGCTTAGGACAAGGACCTATCTTC CASSLGQGPIF
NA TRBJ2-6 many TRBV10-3 TGTGCCATCAGTGGGCAATCCGCAGGGATTTCTGGAGGGGCCAACGTCCTGACTTTC CAISGQSAGISGGANVLTF
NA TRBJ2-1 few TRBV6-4 TGTGCCAGCAGTGACTCGATGGTGGATGAGCAGTTCTTC CASSDSMVDEQFF
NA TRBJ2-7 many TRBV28 TGTGCCAGCAGTCCTAACGACAACTACGAGCAGTACTTC CASSPNDNYEQYF
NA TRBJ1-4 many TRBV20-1 TGCAGTGCTAGAGATTCACCCGGGATTGAAAAACTGTTTTTT CSARDSPGIEKLFF
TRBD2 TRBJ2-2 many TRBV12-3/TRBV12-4 TGTGCCAGCACGGGGTACAGACTAGCGGCGATCACCGGGGAGCTGTTTTTT CASTGYRLAAITGELFF
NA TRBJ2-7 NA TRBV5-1 TGCGCCAGCCGGGACTCCCAAGCCCACGAGCAGTACTTC CASRDSQAHEQYF
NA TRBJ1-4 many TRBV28 TGTGCCAGCAGTTCACAAGCGTCCCTAAATGAAAAACTGTTTTTT CASSSQASLNEKLFF
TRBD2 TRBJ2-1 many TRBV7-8 TGTGCCAGCAGCCTATTAGCGGGAGGGTCCTACAATGAGCAGTTCTTC CASSLLAGGSYNEQFF
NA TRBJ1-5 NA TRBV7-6 TGTGCCAGCAGCGAACAGGGTCGCGGCAATCAGCCCCAGCATTTT CASSEQGRGNQPQHF
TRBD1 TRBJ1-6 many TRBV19 TGTGCCAGCCAGACGGACAGGGGACGTTCACCCCTCCACTTT CASQTDRGRSPLHF
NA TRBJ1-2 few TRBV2 NA CLKLWSYGCTF
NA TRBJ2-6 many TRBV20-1 TGCAGTGCTAGAGATAAACGGGGGTCTGGGGCCAACGTCCTGACTTTC CSARDKRGSGANVLTF
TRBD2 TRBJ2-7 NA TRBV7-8 TGTGCCAGCAGCTTAGTGGAAGCGGGAGGGCCACGGGAGCAGTACTTC CASSLVEAGGPREQYF
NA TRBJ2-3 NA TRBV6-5 TGTGCCAGCAGTTACTCTTGGTGTTCTTACAGCACAGATACGCAGTATTTT CASSYSWCSYSTDTQYF
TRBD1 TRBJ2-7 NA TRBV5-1 TGCGCCAGCAGCTCGGGACAGGGGGAACACGAGCAGTACTTC CASSSGQGEHEQYF
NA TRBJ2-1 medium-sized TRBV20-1 TGCAGTGCTGGGACCAGCTCCTACAATGAGCAGTTCTTC CSAGTSSYNEQFF
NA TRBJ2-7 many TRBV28 TGTGCCAGCAGTTTAATTGGGCAGAACGCAAACGAGCAGTACTTC CASSLIGQNANEQYF
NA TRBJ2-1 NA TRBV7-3 TGCGCCAGCAGCACCACGGGAAATGAGCAGTTCTTC CASSTTGNEQFF
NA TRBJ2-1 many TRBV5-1 TGCGCCAGCAGCTTGGCGGGACCTGTTATAGGCAATGAGCAGTTCTTC CASSLAGPVIGNEQFF
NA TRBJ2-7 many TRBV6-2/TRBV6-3 TGTGCCAGCCTACGGACTCAGACCTACGAGCAGTACTTC CASLRTQTYEQYF
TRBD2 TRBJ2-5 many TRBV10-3 TGTGCCACAGCCGGGACTAGCGGGAGTCAAGAGACCCAGTACTTC CATAGTSGSQETQYF
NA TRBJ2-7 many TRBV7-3 TGTGCTCCAGCATTAGGACCGAGCCCATACGAGCAGTACTTC CAPALGPSPYEQYF